One sample yielded the 21 T cell receptor beta chains listed below, sequenced in a study of beta chain features in type 1 diabetes (dated by TCRdb to the late 2010s). The library was built by means of the immunoSEQ multiplex PCR assay. All of the isolated RNA was reverse transcribed with the High Capacity cDNA Reverse Transcription Kit, so expressed TCRB transcripts were sequenced. In its TCRdb copy, this immuneACCESS table keeps in-frame sequences only and misses some clones. Where compared with another copy, unresolved V genes explain less than half of these, and the others have no known cause. Present in this sample are under 250,000 clones, 25% to 30% of which were seen just once. About 3.9% of the sample belongs to the ten largest clones. The sample consisted of central memory CD4+ T cells from blood. Every receptor here comes from a man younger than 40 in good health.

This clone was seen a single time. This chain uses TRBV7-9 with TRBJ2-1, with TRBD1 identical over 11 bases. V was clipped by 4 bases and J by 9 bases; unmatched bases: 5. Germline V gene lookup returns CDR1 SEHNR and CDR2 FQNEAQ (reference sequence). The CDR3 sequence is 14 residues long. This CDR3 is CASSSGTGGGEQFF. The DNA of the CDR3 is TGTGCCAGCAGCTCCGGGACAGGGGGAGGTGAGCAGTTCTTC.

V gene TRBV2 combines with J gene TRBJ2-5; 7 nucleotides line up with TRBD1. Per the germline V gene, CDR1 is SNHLY and CDR2 is FYNNEI. V gave up 7 bases and J gave up 0 bases; unmatched junction bases: 8. The CDR3 runs to 15 residues. CDR3 loop: CASNQGQVYQETQYF. The CDR3 region has the DNA TGTGCCAGCAACCAAGGACAGGTGTACCAAGAGACCCAGTACTTC.

Many counts were recorded for this clone. This rearrangement joins TRBV30 to TRBJ2-3; D possibly corresponds to TRBD1 (6 bases). The CDR3 runs 16 residues. V lost 0 bases, J lost 4 bases, and 17 bases lay in between. Germline V gene lookup returns CDR1 GTSNPN and CDR2 SVGIG (reference sequence). The CDR3 protein is CAWSVPGVRLADTQYF. The CDR3 nucleotides are TGTGCCTGGAGTGTTCCAGGGGTTCGTCTTGCAGATACGCAGTATTTT.

Only a few counts were recorded for this clone. The sample has other DNA sequences that encode this CDR3 too. The J gene is TRBJ2-1, the V gene TRBV11-2; no definite D call. The CDR3 runs to 13 residues. The germline CDR1 and CDR2 sequences are SGHAT and FQNNGV. The V gene lost 1 base and the J gene lost 2 bases, with 3 bases spanning the gap. CDR3 region: CASSLAAYNEQFF. For the CDR3, the DNA is TGTGCCAGCAGCTTAGCAGCCTACAATGAGCAGTTCTTC.

The chain carries TRBV2 and TRBJ2-7; D is unclear. Germline CDR1 reads SNHLY; CDR2 reads FYNNEI. Trimming removed 6 bases at V and 0 bases at J, with 9 bases between. The CDR3 length is 13 residues. This CDR3 reads CASSRQGSYEQYF. The CDR3 DNA sequence: TGTGCCAGCAGCCGACAAGGCTCCTACGAGCAGTACTTC.

V gene TRBV9 combines with J gene TRBJ2-2, with D maybe TRBD2 (6 bases). The germline V gene has CDR1 SGDLS and CDR2 YYNGEE. V was clipped by 5 bases and J by 1 base, with 6 bases between them. This CDR3 is 13 amino acids long. This CDR3 reads CASSSGNTGELFF. The CDR3 DNA follows: TGTGCCAGCAGTAGCGGGAACACCGGGGAGCTGTTTTTT.

This chain joins TRBV7-2 and TRBJ2-3, with D maybe TRBD2 (6 bases). This CDR3 has 15 amino acids. The germline V gene has CDR1 SGHTA and CDR2 FQGNSA. V shed 4 bases and J shed 2 bases, with 13 bases lying between them. The CDR3 DNA is TGTGCCAGCAGCTCCCCGGGACTCGTCACAGATACGCAGTATTTT. Protein product: CASSSPGLVTDTQYF.

The rearrangement uses TRBV28 and TRBJ2-5; 8 bases align to TRBD1. The CDR3 sequence is 15 residues long. After removal of 6 bases from V and 5 bases from J, the junction contained 11 bases not matched to a gene. From germline, CDR1 is MDHEN and CDR2 SYDVKM. CDR3 protein: CASSVHTGGFETQYF. The CDR3 nucleotides are TGTGCCAGCAGCGTCCATACAGGGGGGTTTGAGACCCAGTACTTC.

The table lists this clone with a few counts. The chain has TRBV27 and TRBJ2-7; 8 bases are a match to TRBD1. CDR3 length: 17 amino acids. Looked up from germline, CDR1 is MNHEY and CDR2 is SMNVEV (reference sequence). V trimming: 5 bases; J trimming: 0 bases; junction bases outside the gene matches: 12. CDR3 nucleotides: TGTGCCAGCAGTCCAGGACAGGGCCTCTCGTTCTCCTACGAGCAGTACTTC. Protein product: CASSPGQGLSFSYEQYF.

The chain uses TRBV11-2 and TRBJ2-7; no clear D. V was shortened by 2 bases and J by 1 base, with 9 bases between the two germline ends. Germline loops: CDR1 SGHAT, CDR2 FQNNGV. The CDR3 is 14 amino acids. The chain's CDR3 is CASSLSIQSYEQYF. CDR3 coding DNA: TGTGCCAGCAGCTTATCGATACAGTCCTACGAGCAGTACTTC.

This clone was seen a single time. The J gene is TRBJ2-5, the V gene TRBV29-1; no clear D. This CDR3 is 12 amino acids long. Germline V gene sequence: CDR1 SQVTM, CDR2 ANQGSEA. V shed 4 bases and J shed 0 bases, with 6 bases lying between them. The CDR3 is CSVAENQETQYF. CDR3 DNA: TGCAGCGTTGCGGAGAACCAAGAGACCCAGTACTTC.

V and J are TRBV29-1 and TRBJ2-6, with TRBD2 identical over 7 bases. CDR1 and CDR2 from the germline V gene are SQVTM and ANQGSEA. The CDR3 is 15 amino acids. V trimming: 0 bases; J trimming: 4 bases; junction bases outside the gene matches: 3. The CDR3 nucleotides are TGCAGCGTTGAAGAAGGCGGGAGCGGGGCCAACGTCCTGACTTTC. Translated: CSVEEGGSGANVLTF.

This clone was detected only a few times. The chain joins TRBV10-3 to TRBJ2-5; a weak D match, TRBD2 (7 bases). Trimming left V 3 bases short and J 6 bases short, with 20 bases between. CDR1 is ENHRY, CDR2 SYGVKD, per germline. The CDR3 has 16 amino acids. CDR3 loop: CAISDESRGAGKTQYF. The CDR3 DNA reads TGTGCCATCAGTGACGAAAGTCGGGGGGCAGGAAAGACCCAGTACTTC.

This chain connects TRBV20-1 to TRBJ2-5, with TRBD2 matching 8 bases. The germline V gene has CDR1 DFQATT and CDR2 SNEGSKA (reference sequence). The CDR3 extends over 10 amino acids. DNA of the CDR3: TGCGGTAGCGGGGAAGAGACCCAGTACTTC. Translation: CGSGEETQYF.

The chain recombines TRBV30 with TRBJ1-1, with no clear D. The CDR3 has 13 residues. Germline CDR1 is GTSNPN and CDR2 is SVGIG (reference sequence). The V end lost 3 bases, the J end lost 1 base, and 9 bases lay between the germline ends. This chain's CDR3 is CAWSFWGNTEAFF. The DNA for the CDR3 is TGTGCCTGGAGCTTCTGGGGGAACACTGAAGCTTTCTTT.

J is TRBJ2-3 and V is TRBV5-4; 7 nucleotides align to TRBD1. This CDR3 comprises 16 residues. With 0 bases clipped from V and 0 bases from J, the junction kept 4 bases outside the gene matches. The germline gives CDR1 SGHNT, CDR2 YYREEE (reference sequence). Written as DNA, the CDR3 is TGTGCCAGCAGCTTGGGAGGGACAGAGAGCACAGATACGCAGTATTTT. Amino acids: CASSLGGTESTDTQYF.

This clone was picked up one time. CDR3 loop: CASSLVGTSLRGEQYF. The CDR3 DNA reads TGTGCCAGCAGCTTAGTGGGGACTAGCCTTAGGGGCGAGCAGTACTTC. This rearrangement joins TRBV11-2 to TRBJ2-7; TRBD2 matches at 9 bases. J was trimmed by 6 bases and V by 1 base; bases with no gene match: 10. This CDR3 is built from 16 residues. Germline CDR1 is SGHAT and CDR2 is FQNNGV.

J is TRBJ1-6 and V is TRBV19; 8 bases fit TRBD1. J lost 9 bases, V lost 3 bases, and 1 base had no gene match. Germline lookup yields CDR1 LNHDA and CDR2 SQIVND (reference sequence). This CDR3 region has 13 residues. CDR3 nucleotides: TGTGCCAGTAGTATCACAGGGGGTTCACCCCTCCACTTT. Its translation: CASSITGGSPLHF. Full variable domain (missing parts from reference TRBV19 and TRBJ1-6): DGGITQSPKYLFRKEGQNVTLSCEQNLNHDAMYWYRQDPGQGLRLIYYSQIVNDFQKGDIAEGYSVSREKKESFPLTVTSAQKNPTAFYLCASSITGGSPLHFGNGTRLTVT.

In this sample, this clone turned up a few times. The V gene is TRBV14, the J gene TRBJ2-3; 9 bases line up with TRBD1. V lost 1 base, J lost 2 bases, and 4 bases stayed unmatched. The CDR3 consists of 16 residues. In germline, CDR1 is SGHDN, CDR2 FVKESK. The CDR3 loop is CASSQATGGITDTQYF. As DNA, the CDR3 is TGTGCCAGCAGCCAAGCAACAGGGGGCATCACAGATACGCAGTATTTT.

The V gene is TRBV30, the J gene TRBJ2-1; TRBD2 matches at 7 bases. This CDR3 has 16 amino acids. CDR1 GTSNPN and CDR2 SVGIG come from the germline V gene (reference sequence). Losses at the gene ends were 2 bases for V and 7 bases for J; bases not matched to a gene: 14. In nucleotides, the CDR3 is TGTGCCTGGAGTACGGGTAAGGGCGGGAGTGGAAATGAGCAGTTCTTC. Translation: CAWSTGKGGSGNEQFF.

V gene TRBV5-1 combines with J gene TRBJ2-3, with TRBD1 matching 8 bases. CDR3 length equals 16 residues. Germline CDR1 SGHRS, CDR2 YFSETQ. V shed 4 bases and J 1 base; nucleotides not matched to a gene: 8. CDR3 residues: CASSGGQAVRTDTQYF. The CDR3 nucleotides read TGCGCCAGCAGCGGGGGACAGGCGGTTCGCACAGATACGCAGTATTTT.